Described below is a single T cell receptor beta chain sequence and its context. The ends lost 1 base at V and 8 bases at J; junction bases unmatched: 3. The CDR3 is 14 residues long. Looked up from germline, CDR1 is LNHNV and CDR2 is YYDKDF (reference sequence). This sample is drawn from a study of control samples from healthy donors and cancer patients. Libraries were prepared by immunoSEQ multiplex PCR; TCRdb keeps only in-frame clonotypes and omits some of them. The sample includes 70,000 to 100,000 clones, 91% of them seen just once. The source material was blood. The chain recombines TRBV15 with TRBJ1-4; the match to TRBD1 covers 8 bases. This sequence originates from a man in his forties or fifties in good health. In DNA form, the CDR3 reads TGTGCCACCAGCAGAGGGGGACAGGACGAAAAACTGTTTTTT. Residues: CATSRGGQDEKLFF. Filled out from reference TRBV15 and TRBJ1-4, the complete variable domain reads DAMVIQNPRYQVTQFGKPVTLSCSQTLNHNVMYWYQQKSSQAPKLLFHYYDKDFNNEADTPDNFQSRRPNTSFCFLDIRSPGLGDTAMYLCATSRGGQDEKLFFGSGTQLSVL.